The sequence of this TCR beta chain was determined in a study of T cell changes during pregnancy in multiple sclerosis. This CDR3 region has 16 residues. Germline CDR1 SGHVS, CDR2 FNYEAQ. V was pared by 4 bases and J by 4 bases, with 8 bases of the junction left unmatched. Assay: immunoSEQ multiplex PCR; the TCRdb copy retains only in-frame clones and omits some. The sample contains more than 15,000 clones, 80% to 90% of which appear only once. This specimen consisted of CD8+ T cells from peripheral blood mononuclear cells, obtained in the second trimester of pregnancy. The clonotype originates from a female donor in good health, enrolled as a control in a pregnancy study. This chain uses TRBV7-6 with TRBJ1-4; TRBD1 aligns across 8 bases. CDR3 loop: CASSSRDRSFNEKLFF. CDR3 nucleotides: TGTGCCAGCAGCTCCCGGGACAGGAGCTTTAATGAAAAACTGTTTTTT. Full variable domain (missing parts from reference TRBV7-6 and TRBJ1-4): GAGVSQSPRYKVTKRGQDVALRCDPISGHVSLYWYRQALGQGPEFLTYFNYEAQQDKSGLPNDRFSAERPEGSISTLTIQRTEQRDSAMYRCASSSRDRSFNEKLFFGSGTQLSVL.